What follows describes a single T cell receptor (beta chain). No cognate antigen has been identified for it. Within one base of it there is no much larger clone, and no base qualities were kept. The cohort consisted of 666 healthy bone marrow donors. At the time of sampling, all cohort members were nominally healthy, though unrecorded immune exposures were likely present. The donor tested CMV seropositive and was one of the 289 seropositive cohort members. A peripheral blood sample was collected from each donor, and TCR beta sequencing was performed on peripheral blood mononuclear cells. Genomic DNA was extracted from the blood cell samples with the Qiagen DNeasy Blood Extraction Kit. These data are taken from a study of cytomegalovirus exposure and HLA in healthy donors (dated by TCRdb to about 2017). About the investigation overall: In an earlier analysis of 587 of the donors, approximately 260 Gb of sequence data and 100 million or so unique TCR beta sequences from 180 million or so T cells were reported. An early release that covered more than 550 HLA-typed donors contained about 300 gigabases of sequencing data and about 84 million unique TCR sequences. Of the 300 to 500 genotyped donors, 75% to 85% were placed in the genetic ancestry cluster associated with self-reported Caucasian donors. The study was designed to test whether signatures of past pathogen exposure could be identified by cataloging public T cell receptors. The study profiled the T cell repertoires of about 720 subjects by immunosequencing and related them to cytomegalovirus serostatus. A separate validation cohort of approximately 130 different subjects was used in addition to the roughly 640-subject first cohort. High-throughput TCR immunosequencing, statistical association of individual TCRs with disease status, and machine learning were combined to predict cytomegalovirus infection status. In a later analysis, previously published TCR beta repertoires from 550 to 700 donors were re-analyzed and high-resolution HLA genotyping was added so that TCR occurrence patterns could be studied. Rather than drawing on any new phenotypic data, the later analysis identified candidate immune exposures from TCR beta sequences and the way those sequences occurred across donors. An earlier analysis of some 600 of the donors applied high-throughput TCR beta sequencing to assess whether each TCR beta V gene segment acted as functional or pseudogenic. Alongside the repertoire data, information on donor age, sex, ethnicity and CMV serostatus was compiled. Genome-wide SNP genotypes for about 55% of the roughly 670 donors were used in a later genetic analysis, which treated that subset as a discovery cohort. Every discovery cohort repertoire had been produced on one sequencing platform. Both class I and class II loci were covered by HLA typing, at four-digit resolution. Typing coverage differed by locus: A, B, C, DRB1 and DQB1 were typed in about 620-630 donors, DQA1 in about 510, DPA1 in around 610, and DPB1 in around 440. About 5 DR-DQ haplotypes were handled as single units for association and clustering, since linkage in the cohort was strong. Among 350 to 400 genotyped donors of the cohort, an average of around 240,000 unique TCR beta nucleotide sequences were sequenced per donor, around 18% of them non-productive. The study at large found these results: Across donors, most TCR sequences were observed very rarely, whereas some public TCRs were present in many individuals. A later analysis found that TCR association rates varied across HLA loci, with DRB1 alleles showing the most associated TCRs and HLA-C alleles the fewest. When HLA alleles, especially DR and DQ, strongly co-occurred, attributing TCR associations to individual alleles was difficult. The only immune exposure information available for the cohort was CMV serostatus. Because HLA typing was unavailable for some donors at each locus, only the typed subset was used in association tests. Broadly in line with IMGT annotations, most TCR beta V segments showed up in productive rearrangements about 90% or about 30% of the time in an earlier analysis of several hundred of the donors. A later genetic analysis reported fewer N-insertions in productive TCRs among donors in an Asian-associated ancestry cluster than the roughly 640-donor mean. A group of highly shared sequence variants was considered likely to be a technical artifact of the sequencing pipeline. A further reported finding was that TCR beta sequences accurately predicted the HLA-A and HLA-B alleles for most subjects in the first cohort. In a later analysis, HLA-associated TCR beta chains were found to be more clonally expanded and to have lower generation probabilities than equally common non-associated chains. A later genetic analysis associated a missense DCLRE1C variant with V-gene and J-gene trimming of TCR beta chains, and an independent cohort replicated the association. Because counts were too low, 15 or so rarely observed V segments, including chromosome 9 orphons, were excluded from the earlier analysis of around 640 of the donors. A few of the identified cytomegalovirus-associated TCR beta chains were confirmed in vitro to be specific for cytomegalovirus antigens. It was suggested by the authors that the approach could potentially be generalized to other disease states and immunological phenotypes. Correlated functional status among segregating V segments might reflect linkage disequilibrium, but an unknown experimental factor could not be ruled out. According to a later analysis, most CMV-associated TCR beta chains appeared to be HLA-restricted, and the HLA associations seemed to be driven largely by CMV exposure. Several of the top co-occurrence clusters appeared to be linked to parvovirus B19, influenza, CMV and Epstein-Barr virus, according to a later analysis. The cohort was sequenced for TCR beta chains only, and without alpha or paired-chain data the features that could be detected were limited. Sequencing depth was assumed to be roughly uniform across donors in the presence/absence analyses, though that assumption may not hold. The classifier was reported to diagnose cytomegalovirus status with high specificity and sensitivity in both the original and validation cohorts. At a false discovery rate of 0.05, a later analysis linked fewer than 20,000 TCR beta sequences to specific HLA alleles. Because the 87-base-pair reads could not distinguish some IMGT-functional V segments, including TRBV6-2 and TRBV6-3, those segments were excluded. A total of fewer than 200 TCR beta chains were listed by the study as associated with cytomegalovirus.

The library relied on the immunoSEQ multiplex PCR assay. For the multiplex PCR, a mixture combining 60 forward primers for TCR Vbeta segments and 13 reverse primers for TCR Jbeta segments was used. Amplification of the CDR3 region of rearranged TCR beta genes was performed with a multiplex PCR assay on genomic DNA. On the Illumina HiSeq System, the amplified TCR beta libraries were sequenced as 87-base-pair reads. On the authors' methods: A later analysis counted about 80 million unique TCR beta chains across the 600 to 850 repertoires, and 9 million to 14 million of these chains were shared by at least two donors. A nearest-neighbor algorithm error-corrected the raw reads and collapsed the reads into unique sequences, merging closely related sequences to remove PCR and sequencing errors. CDR3 sequences were aligned to IMGT reference sequences to assign V, D and J gene segments. For a sequence to be retained, a match of at least six nucleotides to both a V gene segment and a J gene segment was required. A rearrangement counted as productive if the CDR3 had no stop codons and remained in frame with V and J, and every other rearrangement counted as non-productive. CDR3 was defined by IMGT convention, running from the second conserved V-encoded cysteine to the conserved J-encoded phenylalanine. The earlier analysis of about 620 of the donors excluded sequences that lacked an unambiguous match to a single V gene segment. An earlier analysis of several hundred of the donors called V segments functional above 56.7% productive rearrangements and segregating when the between-donor standard deviation exceeded 5%. A statistical classification framework was developed to diagnose cytomegalovirus status using the catalog of TCR beta chain sequences. V and J gene assignment, in a later analysis, came from comparing TCR nucleotide sequences with IMGT/GENE-DB human TR gene sequences. In a later analysis, CDR3 sequences and most-parsimonious VDJ recombination scenarios were assigned using the TCRdist pipeline. In a later analysis, each TCR beta chain was defined by its CDR3 amino acid sequence together with its V-gene family, and reads without a unique V-gene family were excluded. To address suspected cross-contamination and a sequencing artifact, a later analysis removed a few hundred highly shared, low-generation-probability nucleotide sequences. A later analysis calculated a clonal expansion index for each public chain from normalized within-repertoire ranks of inferred template counts. Generation probabilities in a later analysis came from a VDJ recombination model fitted to out-of-frame rearrangements, and those results were checked against IGoR. In a later analysis, hypergeometric tests were used to score TCR-TCR, TCR-HLA and TCR-CMV co-occurrence, with a repertoire-size bias correction applied to TCR pairs. In a later analysis, false discovery rates were estimated by permuting HLA or CMV assignments 20 times. In a later analysis, co-occurring TCRs were grouped using DBSCAN, with TCRdist sequence similarity added in when clustering inside HLA-allele-positive subsets. For co-occurrence clustering, repertoires with fewer than 30,000 or more than 120,000 public chains were excluded, along with about five repertoires with anomalous nucleotide sharing. Sourced from immuneACCESS, this table was stored by TCRdb with only in-frame sequences that have V and J called. A share of the clones is absent; for the studies checked, an unresolved V gene accounts for under half, and the remainder has no known explanation. V and J calls and clone size are given by that table; D and trimming were obtained from the DNA. The sample has about 160,000 clones on record, more than 75% of them singletons. Of the sample, approximately 0.87% falls within the top ten clones.

Its CDR3 holds 14 amino acids, cysteine through phenylalanine. Only CDR3 DNA remains: 42 bases, in frame from the first base. From a lookup of the germline V gene (reference sequence), CDR1 and CDR2 are LNHDA and SQIVND. Relative to germline, V is missing 6 bases and J is missing 2 bases, with 3 bases of the junction outside any gene match. The sample taken for sequencing was PBMCs. The rearranged chain carries TRBV19 and TRBJ2-1; TRBD1 fits 8 bases in the junction. This TCR came from a girl aged 2-15 years in good health and CMV-seropositive. The sequenced DNA: TGTGCCAGTAGAGAGGACAGGGCCTACAATGAGCAGTTCTTC. This codes for CASREDRAYNEQFF.